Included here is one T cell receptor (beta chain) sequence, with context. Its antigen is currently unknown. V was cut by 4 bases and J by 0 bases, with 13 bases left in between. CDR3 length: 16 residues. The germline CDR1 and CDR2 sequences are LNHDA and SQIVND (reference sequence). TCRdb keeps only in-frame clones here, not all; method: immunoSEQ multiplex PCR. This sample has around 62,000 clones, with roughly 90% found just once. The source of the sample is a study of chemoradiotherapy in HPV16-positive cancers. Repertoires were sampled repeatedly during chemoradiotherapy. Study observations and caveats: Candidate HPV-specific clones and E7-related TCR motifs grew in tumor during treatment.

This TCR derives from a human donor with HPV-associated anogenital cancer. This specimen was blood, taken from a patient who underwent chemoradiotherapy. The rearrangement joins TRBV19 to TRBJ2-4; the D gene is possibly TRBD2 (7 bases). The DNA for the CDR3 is TGTGCCAGTAGTACCTTAGGGGGGGGAGCCAAAAACATTCAGTACTTC. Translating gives CASSTLGGGAKNIQYF.